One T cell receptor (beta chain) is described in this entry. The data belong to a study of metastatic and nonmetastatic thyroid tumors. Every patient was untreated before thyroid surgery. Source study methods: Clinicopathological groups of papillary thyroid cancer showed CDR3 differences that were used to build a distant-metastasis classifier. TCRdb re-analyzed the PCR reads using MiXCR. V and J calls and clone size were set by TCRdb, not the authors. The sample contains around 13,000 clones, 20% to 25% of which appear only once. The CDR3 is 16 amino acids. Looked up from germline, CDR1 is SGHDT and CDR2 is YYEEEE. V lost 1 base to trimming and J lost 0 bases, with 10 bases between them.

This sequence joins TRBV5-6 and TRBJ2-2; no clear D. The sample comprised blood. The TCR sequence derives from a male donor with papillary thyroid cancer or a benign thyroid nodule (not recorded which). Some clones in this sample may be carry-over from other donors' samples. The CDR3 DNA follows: TGTGCCAGCAGCTTGCTGGATGGCTCGAACACCGGGGAGCTGTTTTTT. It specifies CASSLLDGSNTGELFF.